This T cell receptor (beta chain) appears in the sequencing data of a study of blood T cell repertoires in COVID-19. Study context: Whether acute or convalescent, the COVID-19 samples came from the United States, Italy and Spain.

This clone was found once. V lost 1 base and J 7 bases, leaving 14 bases between the germline ends. CDR3 length equals 14 residues. The germline gives CDR1 MGHDK, CDR2 SYGVNS. The method was immunoSEQ multiplex PCR; TCRdb's version includes in-frame clones alone and lacks a portion of them. There are about 200,000 clones in the sample; 84% occur only once, and over 10% lies in the top ten. This TCR came from a human donor in a cohort sampled during active COVID-19. Sample: peripheral blood. This rearrangement joins TRBV25-1 to TRBJ2-7; a weak D match, TRBD2 (6 bases). CDR3 nucleotide sequence: TGTGCCAGCAGTGAATGGGGAGGCACCGGGGAGCAGTACTTC. Protein sequence: CASSEWGGTGEQYF.